The next 18 T cell receptor beta chains were all read from a single sample in a study of shared clonotypes between healthy human individuals. The data were produced by immunoSEQ multiplex PCR, yet TCRdb's version contains in-frame clones alone and is incomplete. The table records about 2 million clones, approximately 94% of them present only once. Terminally differentiated effector memory CD45RA+ cells were left out of the naive CD8 fraction, which was CD45RO-negative and positively selected for CCR7. The sample comprised naive CD8+ T cells sorted from blood. The receptor source for this set is a man aged 18-30 years in good health.

The chain carries TRBV27 and TRBJ1-1; D perhaps matches TRBD1 (5 bases). The CDR3 is made up of 14 amino acids. Germline CDR1 is MNHEY and CDR2 is SMNVEV (reference sequence). V was shortened by 5 bases and J by 2 bases, with 12 bases between the two germline ends. CDR3 DNA: TGTGCCAGCAGTGCCGGGACCCTAAACACTGAAGCTTTCTTT. Its protein product is CASSAGTLNTEAFF.

This chain links TRBV2 with TRBJ2-5; 13 bases agree with TRBD2. Germline assignment: CDR1 SNHLY and CDR2 FYNNEI. Trimming cost V 6 bases and J 0 bases; bases outside gene matches: 7. The CDR3 is made up of 17 amino acids. The CDR3 is CASRPGLAGIHQETQYF. DNA of the CDR3: TGTGCCAGCAGACCGGGACTAGCGGGGATCCACCAAGAGACCCAGTACTTC.

This clone is a singleton in its sample. Other DNA sequences of this sample code for an identical CDR3. The chain is built from TRBV6-5 and TRBJ1-2; weak D call: TRBD1 (6 bases). Germline-derived CDR1 and CDR2 are MNHEY and SVGAGI. Deletions cut 3 bases from V and 4 bases from J, with 12 bases between. This CDR3 contains 14 residues. The CDR3 region has the DNA TGTGCCAGCAGTTATAAGGGACAAGTCTATGGCTACACCTTC. Its protein is CASSYKGQVYGYTF.

The rearrangement joins TRBV4-3 to TRBJ2-7; 7 bases line up with TRBD1. The CDR3 runs 14 residues. Germline V CDR1 and CDR2: LGHNA, YSLEER. Trimming at V came to 3 bases and at J to 3 bases, leaving 5 bases not matched to a gene. The CDR3 loop reads CASSHFRDSYEQYF. CDR3 in DNA: TGCGCCAGCAGCCATTTCCGGGACAGCTACGAGCAGTACTTC.

The rearrangement uses TRBV2 and TRBJ2-7; D unresolved. Per germline, CDR1 SNHLY and CDR2 FYNNEI. The CDR3 covers 12 residues. V was cut by 4 bases and J by 4 bases, with 8 bases left in between. In DNA form, the CDR3 reads TGTGCCAGCAGTGTGTTGCTATACGAGCAGTACTTC. Translating gives CASSVLLYEQYF.

This clone came up once. The rearrangement links TRBV2 to TRBJ2-7; the D gene is possibly TRBD1 (6 bases). Germline assignment: CDR1 SNHLY and CDR2 FYNNEI. Trimming shortened V by 2 bases and J by 4 bases, and 12 bases separated the two germline ends. This CDR3 has 14 residues. The CDR3 protein is CASSEYVRGYEQYF. Written as DNA, the CDR3 is TGTGCCAGCAGTGAATATGTCAGGGGTTACGAGCAGTACTTC.

The rearrangement uses TRBV11-2 and TRBJ2-1, with 8 positions matching TRBD1. Germline CDR1 and CDR2: SGHAT and FQNNGV. V shed 5 bases, J shed 3 bases, and the junction held 6 bases outside the gene matches. The CDR3 has 15 residues. DNA of the CDR3: TGTGCCAGCAGCCACACGACAGGGGTCTACAATGAGCAGTTCTTC. It encodes CASSHTTGVYNEQFF. The entire variable domain, with the rest obtained from reference TRBV11-2 and TRBJ2-1, is as follows: EAGVAQSPRYKIIEKRQSVAFWCNPISGHATLYWYQQILGQGPKLLIQFQNNGVVDDSQLPKDRFSAERLKGVDSTLKIQPAKLEDSAVYLCASSHTTGVYNEQFFGPGTRLTVL.

The rearrangement uses TRBV30 and TRBJ2-2, with TRBD1 matching over 7 bases. V gave up 5 bases and J gave up 6 bases; unmatched junction bases: 6. The germline V gene encodes CDR1 GTSNPN and CDR2 SVGIG (reference sequence). CDR3 size: 13 residues. The CDR3 region has the DNA TGTGCCTGGGGGACAGAATATGCCGGGGAGCTGTTTTTT. The encoded protein is CAWGTEYAGELFF. The full variable domain, completed using reference TRBV30 and TRBJ2-2, is SQTIHQWPATLVQPVGSPLSLECTVEGTSNPNLYWYRQAAGRGLQLLFYSVGIGQISSEVPQNLSASRPQDRQFILSSKKLLLSDSGFYLCAWGTEYAGELFFGEGSRLTVL.

The J gene is TRBJ2-1, the V gene TRBV5-1; 7 bases line up with TRBD2. Trimming at V came to 0 bases and at J to 0 bases, leaving 9 bases not matched to a gene. The CDR3 contains 18 residues. Germline V gene sequence: CDR1 SGHRS, CDR2 YFSETQ. CDR3 sequence reads: CASSLVPWAGVSYNEQFF. The CDR3 DNA follows: TGCGCCAGCAGCTTGGTCCCCTGGGCGGGAGTCTCCTACAATGAGCAGTTCTTC.

V and J are TRBV9 and TRBJ1-3; perhaps TRBD1 as D (6 bases). The CDR3 is 14 amino acids. V lost 2 bases to trimming and J lost 3 bases, with 9 bases between them. The germline CDR1 and CDR2 sequences are SGDLS and YYNGEE. The CDR3: CASSVQQGGNTIYF. The CDR3, as DNA: TGTGCCAGCAGCGTCCAACAGGGTGGAAACACCATATATTTT.

The genes are TRBV21-1 and TRBJ2-7; the D segment call TRBD2 is taken from the table without a DNA check. TRBV21-1 is a documented pseudogene. This CDR3 comprises 14 residues. The CDR3 DNA reads as TGTGCCAGAGGGGGGGCTATCGAGGACTACGAGCAGTACTTC. Its translation: CARGGAIEDYEQYF.

V gene TRBV7-9 combines with J gene TRBJ1-2; D is unresolved. The CDR3 sequence is 12 residues long. The V gene's germline CDR1 is SEHNR and CDR2 FQNEAQ (reference sequence). The V end lost 0 bases, the J end lost 6 bases, and 5 bases lay between the germline ends. CDR3 loop: CASSLAPDGYTF. CDR3 in DNA: TGTGCCAGCAGCTTAGCGCCAGATGGCTACACCTTC.

The V and J genes are TRBV6-5 and TRBJ1-4; 9 bases line up with TRBD1. Germline loops: CDR1 MNHEY, CDR2 SVGAGI. This CDR3 has 15 residues. V lost 2 bases, J lost 6 bases, and 4 bases stayed unmatched. The CDR3 loop reads CASSYLQGADEKLFF. In DNA form, the CDR3 reads TGTGCCAGCAGTTACCTACAGGGGGCAGATGAAAAACTGTTTTTT.

V and J are TRBV5-1 and TRBJ2-2, with 7 bases that match TRBD1. The ends lost 5 bases at V and 1 base at J; junction bases unmatched: 8. The CDR3 extends over 16 amino acids. Germline CDR1 SGHRS, CDR2 YFSETQ. CDR3 DNA sequence: TGCGCCAGCAGATTTCCTCGGACAGGGAACACCGGGGAGCTGTTTTTT. Translating it yields CASRFPRTGNTGELFF.

The chain uses TRBV6-6 and TRBJ2-7; no firm D call. V shed 6 bases and J shed 0 bases, with 15 bases lying between them. There are 15 residues in the CDR3. Germline V gene sequence: CDR1 MNHNY, CDR2 SVGAGI (reference sequence). This CDR3 is CASRTLYNNSYEQYF. In DNA, the CDR3 is TGTGCCAGCAGGACCCTATACAATAACTCCTACGAGCAGTACTTC.

V is TRBV11-2 and J is TRBJ1-5; D call uncertain. The V end was cut by 6 bases, the J end by 3 bases, with 12 bases between. This CDR3 is built from 14 residues. Germline-derived CDR1 and CDR2 are SGHAT and FQNNGV. DNA for the CDR3: TGTGCCAGCAGGGAAACCGGGCTCAATCAGCCCCAGCATTTT. It is translated as CASRETGLNQPQHF. Supplemented by reference TRBV11-2 and TRBJ1-5, the full variable domain reads EAGVAQSPRYKIIEKRQSVAFWCNPISGHATLYWYQQILGQGPKLLIQFQNNGVVDDSQLPKDRFSAERLKGVDSTLKIQPAKLEDSAVYLCASRETGLNQPQHFGDGTRLSIL.

About this clone: The sample contains more than one DNA sequence encoding this CDR3. This chain links TRBV5-1 with TRBJ2-7, with 8 bases matching TRBD1. This CDR3 has 15 amino acids. J was trimmed by 3 bases and V by 0 bases; bases with no gene match: 5. Germline V lookup: CDR1 SGHRS, CDR2 YFSETQ. The CDR3 sequence is CASSLGQGLLYEQYF. The CDR3 coding sequence is TGCGCCAGCAGCTTGGGACAGGGGCTTCTCTACGAGCAGTACTTC.

J is TRBJ1-2 and V is TRBV4-1; unclear D gene. From germline, CDR1 is MGHRA and CDR2 YSYEKL. This CDR3 spans 17 amino acids. Trimming took off 0 bases at V and 8 bases at J, with 22 bases between the two ends. CDR3 protein: CASSQDRRDTEYLGYTF. The CDR3 bases are TGCGCCAGCAGCCAAGATCGAAGAGACACCGAATACCTCGGCTACACCTTC.